This TCR beta chain was obtained from a study of CD8 T cells in ankylosing spondylitis. Study conclusions and caveats: Clones linked with disease were CD8+ and fairly uncommon in the peripheral blood. Seemingly distinctive of ankylosing spondylitis blood was a TCR beta motif formed by eight highly homologous variants.

One entry per CDR3 protein, called by TCRdb with MiXCR from the 5' RACE reads. Of around 770,000 distinct CDR3 sequences in the sample, approximately 10% are singletons; the top ten hold 0.51%. The CDR3 contains 13 residues. V dropped 7 bases and J dropped 5 bases, with 16 bases sitting between them. Germline V gene data show CDR1 as SGHRS and CDR2 as YFSETQ. Of note for this clonotype: Its matching antigen is unknown.

The clonotype comes from a male donor with ankylosing spondylitis. The sequenced sample was blood, either unsorted or a sorted T cell fraction (not recorded which). The chain joins TRBV5-1 to TRBJ2-7; possible D gene TRBD2, 7 bases. The CDR3: CASAGLGGDEQYF. CDR3 DNA: TGCGCCAGCGCCGGACTAGGGGGGGACGAGCAGTACTTC.